These 14 T cell receptor beta chains originate from one sample sequenced in a study of OX40 agonist ivuxolimab in advanced cancers. The library came from the immunoSEQ multiplex PCR assay. TCRdb took over this immuneACCESS table, retaining in-frame rearrangements with V and J assigned. Such tables are incomplete; in checked studies, under half of the missing clones stem from an unresolved V gene, and the remainder is unexplained. For this sample there are approximately 69,000 clones; roughly 82% appear just once. The biggest ten clones account for more than 0.95% of the sample. The input for sequencing was CD4+ or CD8+ T cells sorted from blood, taken in a trial of the OX40 agonist ivuxolimab. These receptors all come from an adult with an advanced solid tumor such as melanoma, head and neck, liver or kidney cancer.

CDR3 sequence (DNA): TGCGCCAGCAGCTTGGGACTAGCCGGGGAGCTGTTTTTT. Translation: CASSLGLAGELFF. The rearrangement uses TRBV5-1 and TRBJ2-2; D possibly corresponds to TRBD2 (6 bases). Trimming stripped 0 bases from V and 6 bases from J, with 6 bases between. This CDR3 has 13 residues. Germline CDR1 is SGHRS and CDR2 is YFSETQ.

On this clone: This may be a read error: a much more frequent sequence differs by one nucleotide. The identical CDR3 is also encoded by other nucleotide sequences in the sample. The chain carries TRBV6-5 and TRBJ1-3; D is undetermined. V was pared by 2 bases and J by 4 bases, with 3 bases between. Germline loops: CDR1 MNHEY, CDR2 SVGAGI. The CDR3 runs 12 residues. The CDR3 region has the DNA TGTGCCAGCAGTTACAACGGAAACACCATATATTTT. It yields the protein CASSYNGNTIYF.

This chain links TRBV7-9 with TRBJ2-1; perhaps TRBD2 as D (5 bases). The CDR3 runs to 12 residues. Germline CDR1 and CDR2: SEHNR and FQNEAQ (reference sequence). Between the trimmed V and J ends, which lost 8 bases and 8 bases, there was a span of 13 bases. The CDR3 region is CASPPAGHEQFF. The CDR3 DNA reads TGTGCCAGCCCTCCTGCGGGTCATGAGCAGTTCTTC. The full variable domain, completed using reference TRBV7-9 and TRBJ2-1, is DTGVSQNPRHKITKRGQNVTFRCDPISEHNRLYWYRQTLGQGPEFLTYFQNEAQLEKSRLLSDRFSAERPKGSFSTLEIQRTEQGDSAMYLCASPPAGHEQFFGPGTRLTVL.

This sequence joins TRBV18 and TRBJ1-4; TRBD1 matches at 10 bases. The CDR3 runs to 15 residues. CDR1 and CDR2 (germline): KGHSH, LQKENI. Unmatched junction bases numbered 15, after V lost 4 bases and J lost 16 bases. The CDR3 DNA reads TGTGCCAGCTCACGGCATCCCCCGGGACAGGGGATACCGTTTTTT. Protein: CASSRHPPGQGIPFF.

The chain couples TRBV7-7 to TRBJ2-5; D might be TRBD1 or TRBD2, each matching 7 bases. The CDR3 spans 14 residues. Trimming shortened V by 5 bases and J by 5 bases, and 15 bases separated the two germline ends. CDR1 is SSHAT and CDR2 is FNYEAQ in the germline V gene (reference sequence). The CDR3 bases are TGTGCCAGCAGCGCTTCAGGGGGAGGGGAGACCCAGTACTTC. It encodes CASSASGGGETQYF.

The rearrangement joins TRBV7-2 to TRBJ2-2, with unresolved D. The germline V and J ends were trimmed by 6 bases and 3 bases, with 11 bases remaining between them. The length of the CDR3 is 14 residues. Germline assignment: CDR1 SGHTA and CDR2 FQGNSA. The CDR3 bases are TGTGCCAGCAGTTATGCCCCGGACACCGGGGAGCTGTTTTTT. It codes for CASSYAPDTGELFF. Based on the CDR3 plus reference TRBV7-2 and TRBJ2-2, the full variable domain is GAGVSQSPSNKVTEKGKDVELRCDPISGHTALYWYRQSLGQGLEFLIYFQGNSAPDKSGLPSDRFSAERTGGSVSTLTIQRTQQEDSAVYLCASSYAPDTGELFFGEGSRLTVL.

This clone came up once. The J gene is TRBJ2-3, the V gene TRBV5-1, with D tentatively TRBD1 or TRBD2 (5 bases each). V was pared by 2 bases and J by 1 base, with 8 bases between. Germline V gives CDR1 SGHRS, CDR2 YFSETQ. This CDR3 comprises 14 residues. DNA for the CDR3: TGCGCCAGCAGCTTCACGGGACGCACAGATACGCAGTATTTT. Its protein product is CASSFTGRTDTQYF.

The chain recombines TRBV18 with TRBJ1-1; the D gene is possibly TRBD1 (5 bases). Trimming removed 3 bases from V and 1 base from J, with 12 bases in between. Germline CDR1 and CDR2: KGHSH and LQKENI. This CDR3 region has 15 residues. Here the CDR3 DNA reads TGTGCCAGCTCACCTTCGGAGAGGGGGAACACTGAAGCTTTCTTT. Translated: CASSPSERGNTEAFF.

V usage is TRBV20-1 and J usage is TRBJ1-2; D is unresolved. V lost 2 bases, J lost 7 bases, and 8 bases lay in between. CDR1 is DFQATT and CDR2 is SNEGSKA in the germline V gene (reference sequence). CDR3 length: 11 residues. This chain's CDR3 is CSARRVGGYTF. Here the CDR3 DNA reads TGCAGTGCTAGAAGGGTTGGTGGCTACACCTTC.

This clone was detected a few times. The V gene is TRBV5-4, the J gene TRBJ1-1; D remains unclear. The CDR3 has 14 residues. V gave up 1 base and J gave up 1 base, with 8 bases separating them. Germline V lookup: CDR1 SGHNT, CDR2 YYREEE (reference sequence). CDR3 coding DNA: TGTGCCAGCAGCTTGTTCTCGACGAACACTGAAGCTTTCTTT. It specifies CASSLFSTNTEAFF.

J is TRBJ2-2 and V is TRBV14; TRBD1 agrees at 7 bases. Losses at the gene ends were 4 bases for V and 3 bases for J; bases not matched to a gene: 5. The germline gives CDR1 SGHDN, CDR2 FVKESK. CDR3 length equals 15 residues. The CDR3 sequence is CASSRGQTYTGELFF. As DNA, the CDR3 is TGTGCCAGCAGCCGGGGACAGACGTACACCGGGGAGCTGTTTTTT.

This chain uses TRBV9 with TRBJ2-2; weak D call: TRBD2 (5 bases). In germline, CDR1 is SGDLS, CDR2 YYNGEE. The CDR3 is 13 amino acids. Trimming pared 3 bases from V and 6 bases from J, leaving 9 bases between. DNA of the CDR3: TGTGCCAGCAGCGGAGAGGGAGCCGGGGAGCTGTTTTTT. This encodes CASSGEGAGELFF.

The chain has TRBV6-1 and TRBJ1-4; possibly TRBD1 for D (5 bases). Germline assignment: CDR1 MNHNS and CDR2 SASEGT. V was cut by 6 bases and J by 8 bases, with 10 bases left in between. This CDR3 comprises 12 residues. DNA of the CDR3: TGTGCCAGCAGGCAGGGCGGGGAAAAACTGTTTTTT. Translating it yields CASRQGGEKLFF.

J is TRBJ2-2 and V is TRBV6-5; possibly TRBD2 for D (7 bases). V was cut by 2 bases and J by 7 bases, with 14 bases left in between. Germline loops: CDR1 MNHEY, CDR2 SVGAGI. This CDR3 region has 15 residues. CDR3 sequence: CASSYAGGLFGELFF. CDR3 in DNA: TGTGCCAGCAGTTACGCCGGGGGGCTATTCGGGGAGCTGTTTTTT.